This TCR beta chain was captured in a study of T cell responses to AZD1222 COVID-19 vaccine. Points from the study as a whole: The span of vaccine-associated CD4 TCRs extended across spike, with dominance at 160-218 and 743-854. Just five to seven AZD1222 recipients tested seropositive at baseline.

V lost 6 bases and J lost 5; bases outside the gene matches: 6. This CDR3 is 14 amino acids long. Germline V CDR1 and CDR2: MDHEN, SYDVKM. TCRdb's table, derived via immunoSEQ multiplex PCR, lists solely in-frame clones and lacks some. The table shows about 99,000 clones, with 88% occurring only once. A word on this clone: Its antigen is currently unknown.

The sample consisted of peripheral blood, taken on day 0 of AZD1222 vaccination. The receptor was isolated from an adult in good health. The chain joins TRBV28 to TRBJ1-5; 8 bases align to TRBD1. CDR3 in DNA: TGTGCCAGCAGCCCAAACAGGGGGGATCAGCCCCAGCATTTT. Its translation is CASSPNRGDQPQHF.